These 17 T cell receptor beta chains were sequenced from one sample in a study of T cells after yellow fever vaccination. TCRdb fed the 5' RACE reads into MiXCR, producing one record per CDR3 protein. The sample has about 320,000 distinct CDR3 sequences; about 6.9% are singletons. The sample was PBMCs, taken around 45 days after the first yellow fever vaccination. The receptors derive from a young man who received the YFV17D yellow fever vaccine.

This chain joins TRBV19 and TRBJ2-1, with TRBD2 identical over 10 bases. The CDR3 loop spans 15 amino acids. With 0 bases clipped from V and 5 bases from J, the junction kept 1 base outside the gene matches. Germline CDR1 reads LNHDA; CDR2 reads SQIVND (reference sequence). This CDR3 is CASSIELAGHNEQFF. CDR3 DNA sequence: TGTGCCAGTAGTATAGAACTAGCGGGGCACAATGAGCAGTTCTTC.

This clonotype was recorded a few times. The rearrangement uses TRBV7-2 and TRBJ1-1; 7 nucleotides match TRBD1. There are 13 residues in the CDR3. V was pared by 1 base and J by 11 bases, with 7 bases of the junction left unmatched. Germline V lookup: CDR1 SGHTA, CDR2 FQGNSA. CDR3: CASSLGQGRLAFF. CDR3 nucleotides: TGTGCCAGCAGCTTAGGACAGGGACGGCTGGCTTTCTTT.

This chain links TRBV19 with TRBJ2-5; the D call may be TRBD1 or TRBD2 (5 bases each). There are 15 residues in the CDR3. V dropped 3 bases and J dropped 1 base, with 12 bases sitting between them. Germline loops: CDR1 LNHDA, CDR2 SQIVND (reference sequence). As DNA, the CDR3 is TGTGCCAGTAGTATGAGAGGGGTCCTCCAAGAGACCCAGTACTTC. Translated, it gives CASSMRGVLQETQYF. The variable domain in full, with the rest retrieved from reference TRBV19 and TRBJ2-5, is DGGITQSPKYLFRKEGQNVTLSCEQNLNHDAMYWYRQDPGQGLRLIYYSQIVNDFQKGDIAEGYSVSREKKESFPLTVTSAQKNPTAFYLCASSMRGVLQETQYFGPGTRLLVL.

Judged by abundance, this clonotype is medium-sized. This chain connects TRBV14 to TRBJ2-1; 12 nucleotides agree with TRBD2. CDR1 is SGHDN and CDR2 is FVKESK in the germline V gene. CDR3 length: 17 amino acids. Losses at the gene ends were 5 bases for V and 5 bases for J; bases not matched to a gene: 10. In DNA form, the CDR3 reads TGTGCCAGCAGCACGACTAGCGGGGGTAGTGGGAACAATGAGCAGTTCTTC. Its protein product is CASSTTSGGSGNNEQFF.

This clonotype occurred many times. The genes are TRBV12-3 or TRBV12-4 and TRBJ2-7, with D perhaps matching TRBD1 (7 bases). The CDR3 totals 14 residues. Trimming removed 6 bases at V and 5 bases at J, with 17 bases between. Here the CDR3 reads CASSPQGGDHEQYF. CDR3 in DNA: TGTGCCAGCAGCCCTCAGGGGGGAGACCACGAGCAGTACTTC.

The CDR3 loop reads CAIRDRVQPQHF. DNA of the CDR3: TGTGCCATCAGGGACAGGGTTCAGCCCCAGCATTTT. The V gene is TRBV10-3, the J gene TRBJ1-5; 8 positions agree with TRBD1. CDR3 length equals 12 residues. Germline V gives CDR1 ENHRY, CDR2 SYGVKD. The V and J ends lost 6 bases and 6 bases, in that order; junction bases with no gene match: 1.

The CDR3 region is CASSRGLGRLDTEAFF. CDR3 DNA sequence: TGTGCCAGCAGCCGAGGCCTGGGAAGGTTGGACACTGAAGCTTTCTTT. The chain employs TRBV12-3 or TRBV12-4 and TRBJ1-1, with D hard to call. The CDR3 spans 16 residues. With 6 bases removed from V and 3 bases from J, the gap between germline ends came to 20 bases.

This chain uses TRBV7-8 with TRBJ2-6; D gene unclear. Germline assignment: CDR1 SGHVS and CDR2 FQNEAQ. Trimming pared 3 bases from V and 2 bases from J, leaving 5 bases between. This CDR3 contains 14 residues. For the CDR3, the DNA is TGTGCCAGCAGCTTGAACCCTGGGGCCAACGTCCTGACTTTC. Protein product: CASSLNPGANVLTF.

CDR3 protein: CASTPAVSYNEQFF. CDR3 bases: TGTGCCAGCACCCCGGCGGTATCCTACAATGAGCAGTTCTTC. The chain employs TRBV28 and TRBJ2-1; D not certain. This CDR3 region has 14 residues. Trimming cost V 7 bases and J 1 base, with 11 bases left between them. Germline V gene sequence: CDR1 MDHEN, CDR2 SYDVKM.

V usage is TRBV29-1 and J usage is TRBJ2-3; perhaps TRBD1 as D (5 bases). V was shortened by 4 bases and J by 6 bases, with 14 bases between the two germline ends. Germline-derived CDR1 and CDR2 are SQVTM and ANQGSEA. The CDR3 extends over 13 amino acids. CDR3 sequence: CSVVDQGEDTQYF. The CDR3 bases are TGCAGCGTTGTTGATCAGGGCGAGGATACGCAGTATTTT.

The chain links TRBV29-1 to TRBJ2-2; 8 bases are a match to TRBD2. Trimming at V came to 2 bases and at J to 4 bases, leaving 6 bases not matched to a gene. CDR1 is SQVTM and CDR2 is ANQGSEA in the germline V gene. The length of the CDR3 is 15 residues. The chain's CDR3 is CSVELYSGGTGELFF. The CDR3 DNA sequence: TGCAGCGTTGAACTATACAGCGGGGGCACCGGGGAGCTGTTTTTT.

The chain couples TRBV27 to TRBJ2-7, with 10 bases matching TRBD2. Germline V gene sequence: CDR1 MNHEY, CDR2 SMNVEV (reference sequence). The V and J ends lost 7 bases and 2 bases, in that order; junction bases with no gene match: 17. The CDR3 is 18 residues long. The CDR3 DNA reads as TGTGCCAGCAACCTCGGGGGTAGCGGGGGGACTCATCCCTACGAGCAGTACTTC. Translated, it gives CASNLGGSGGTHPYEQYF.

The chain has TRBV7-2 and TRBJ2-3; 7 bases agree with TRBD1. Germline CDR1 reads SGHTA; CDR2 reads FQGNSA. The ends lost 3 bases at V and 4 bases at J; junction bases unmatched: 7. This CDR3 spans 15 amino acids. Here the CDR3 reads CASSFRRGLPDTQYF. CDR3 sequence (DNA): TGTGCCAGCAGCTTCCGAAGGGGGCTACCAGATACGCAGTATTTT.

This clonotype came up many times. This chain links TRBV24-1 with TRBJ1-2; 7 bases line up with TRBD1. This CDR3 spans 16 amino acids. From germline, CDR1 is KGHDR and CDR2 SFDVKD. V lost 5 bases and J lost 3; bases outside the gene matches: 11. CDR3 amino acids: CATSATTGVPYYGYTF. The CDR3 DNA reads as TGTGCCACCAGTGCTACAACAGGGGTACCCTACTATGGCTACACCTTC.

This clonotype was counted between two and nine times. The chain is built from TRBV28 and TRBJ1-5; D uncertain. The CDR3 has 17 amino acids. The germline V and J ends were trimmed by 5 bases and 0 bases, with 17 bases remaining between them. Germline lookup yields CDR1 MDHEN and CDR2 SYDVKM. The CDR3 is CASSPSVGTNSNQPQHF. In nucleotides, the CDR3 is TGTGCCAGCAGTCCTAGTGTGGGAACTAATAGCAATCAGCCCCAGCATTTT.

This clonotype was seen a few times. This chain links TRBV15 with TRBJ2-3; TRBD2 is a possible D gene (6 bases). The V end lost 5 bases, the J end lost 6 bases, and 15 bases lay between the germline ends. Germline lookup yields CDR1 LNHNV and CDR2 YYDKDF (reference sequence). The CDR3 length is 14 residues. The CDR3 sequence is CATSYRRGLDTQYF. CDR3 DNA sequence: TGTGCCACCAGCTACCGAAGGGGACTCGATACGCAGTATTTT.

This chain joins TRBV20-1 and TRBJ2-6; D gene unclear. Germline V lookup: CDR1 DFQATT, CDR2 SNEGSKA (reference sequence). The V and J ends lost 5 bases and 0 bases respectively, with 14 bases between them. The CDR3 spans 16 residues. Here the CDR3 reads CSAFGQTYSGANVLTF. The CDR3 DNA reads as TGCAGTGCTTTTGGGCAGACATACTCTGGGGCCAACGTCCTGACTTTC.